The 21 T cell receptor beta chains listed next were all sequenced from one sample in a study of blood T cell repertoires in COVID-19 (dated by TCRdb to the early 2020s). Library preparation was by the immunoSEQ multiplex PCR assay. TCRdb retrieved this table from immuneACCESS and kept in-frame rearrangements only. Not all clones are present; in checked studies, unresolved V genes account for under half, and no reason is known for the remainder. In this sample the table shows about 160,000 clones, approximately 88% of which occur a single time. The ten biggest clones cover 8% to 9.5% of the sample. The sample was peripheral blood. These receptors were obtained from a woman older than 75 with active or convalescent COVID-19.

V usage is TRBV7-9 and J usage is TRBJ1-6; D is undetermined. The germline V and J ends were trimmed by 5 bases and 8 bases, with 13 bases remaining between them. Per the germline V gene, CDR1 is SEHNR and CDR2 is FQNEAQ (reference sequence). The CDR3 contains 14 residues. The CDR3 protein is CASSPIFEDSPLHF. DNA for the CDR3: TGTGCCAGCAGCCCCATTTTTGAGGATTCACCCCTCCACTTT.

The chain uses TRBV19 and TRBJ1-1, with D possibly matching TRBD1 (6 bases). CDR3 length: 13 amino acids. Trimming removed 3 bases at V and 4 bases at J, with 9 bases between. Germline V gene data show CDR1 as LNHDA and CDR2 as SQIVND (reference sequence). CDR3 loop: CASSMGRGTEAFF. In DNA form, the CDR3 reads TGTGCCAGTAGTATGGGCAGGGGCACTGAAGCTTTCTTT.

The chain carries TRBV4-3 and TRBJ1-6; perhaps TRBD1 as D (6 bases). This CDR3 comprises 14 residues. The germline V gene has CDR1 LGHNA and CDR2 YSLEER. V dropped 9 bases and J dropped 8 bases, with 17 bases sitting between them. As DNA, the CDR3 is TGCGCCAGTGCAGGGGCCCCCTGGGATTCACCCCTCCACTTT. Translation gives CASAGAPWDSPLHF.

The chain carries TRBV2 and TRBJ2-5; D unresolved. Trimming shortened V by 1 base and J by 1 base, and 13 bases separated the two germline ends. CDR1 is SNHLY, CDR2 FYNNEI, per germline. CDR3 length equals 16 residues. The DNA for the CDR3 is TGTGCCAGCAGTGAAGTGGGCTACCTCTCCCAAGAGACCCAGTACTTC. It is translated as CASSEVGYLSQETQYF.

The chain recombines TRBV7-2 with TRBJ1-2; tentatively, D is TRBD1 (6 bases). Germline CDR1 is SGHTA and CDR2 is FQGNSA. The CDR3 is 14 amino acids. V was trimmed by 4 bases and J by 3 bases, leaving 12 bases between them. CDR3 sequence: CASSSGGGDYGYTF. DNA of the CDR3: TGTGCCAGCAGCTCCGGAGGGGGGGACTATGGCTACACCTTC.

V is TRBV4-1 and J is TRBJ2-3, with D tentatively TRBD2 (7 bases). Between the trimmed V and J ends, which lost 2 bases and 4 bases, there was a span of 13 bases. CDR1 and CDR2 from the germline V gene are MGHRA and YSYEKL. CDR3 length: 15 amino acids. The CDR3 nucleotides read TGCGCCAGCAGCCAAATGGGGGGGCAACCAGATACGCAGTATTTT. Its translation: CASSQMGGQPDTQYF.

In its sample, this clone was seen a few times. This sequence joins TRBV5-1 and TRBJ1-6; D gene unclear. The V gene lost 0 bases and the J gene lost 7 bases, with 11 bases spanning the gap. The CDR3 covers 15 residues. The germline CDR1 and CDR2 sequences are SGHRS and YFSETQ. CDR3 DNA: TGCGCCAGCAGCTTGGCGGGGATGGGGAATTCACCCCTCCACTTT. Residues: CASSLAGMGNSPLHF.

V is TRBV12-3 or TRBV12-4 and J is TRBJ1-6, with D maybe TRBD1 (5 bases). V dropped 5 bases and J dropped 10 bases, with 9 bases sitting between them. CDR3 length equals 12 residues. CDR3 residues: CASSTGLSPLHF. In nucleotides, the CDR3 is TGTGCCAGCAGTACAGGATTATCACCCCTCCACTTT.

This clone was detected only a few times. The V and J genes are TRBV7-8 and TRBJ1-2; 8 bases are shared with TRBD1. CDR1 and CDR2 (germline): SGHVS, FQNEAQ. Trimming cost V 5 bases and J 3 bases; bases outside gene matches: 11. The CDR3 is 16 residues long. CDR3 protein: CASSARVGTGYYGYTF. The DNA for the CDR3 is TGTGCCAGCAGCGCTAGAGTAGGGACAGGATACTATGGCTACACCTTC.

This chain uses TRBV5-4 with TRBJ2-5; 9 nucleotides match TRBD1. CDR3 size: 14 residues. Trimming at V came to 4 bases and at J to 5 bases, leaving 6 bases not matched to a gene. Germline-derived CDR1 and CDR2 are SGHNT and YYREEE (reference sequence). CDR3 protein: CASSATGGGETQYF. The CDR3 bases are TGTGCCAGCAGCGCAACAGGGGGCGGGGAGACCCAGTACTTC.

This clone was found once. This chain connects TRBV24-1 to TRBJ2-2; maybe TRBD1 (5 bases). The CDR3 spans 14 residues. The germline V gene encodes CDR1 KGHDR and CDR2 SFDVKD. Trimming cost V 5 bases and J 0 bases, with 6 bases left between them. As DNA, the CDR3 is TGTGCCACCAGTGGACAGACGAACACCGGGGAGCTGTTTTTT. Its translation is CATSGQTNTGELFF.

The V call is TRBV9, the J call TRBJ1-1; TRBD1 agrees at 7 bases. V was pared by 0 bases and J by 6 bases, with 5 bases of the junction left unmatched. CDR1 is SGDLS and CDR2 is YYNGEE in the germline V gene. The CDR3 covers 14 residues. In DNA form, the CDR3 reads TGTGCCAGCAGCGTAGGTGACAGGGTTGCTGAAGCTTTCTTT. Translated: CASSVGDRVAEAFF. Together with reference TRBV9 and TRBJ1-1, the CDR3 gives the full variable domain: DSGVTQTPKHLITATGQRVTLRCSPRSGDLSVYWYQQSLDQGLQFLIQYYNGEERAKGNILERFSAQQFPDLHSELNLSSLELGDSALYFCASSVGDRVAEAFFGQGTRLTVV.

The V gene is TRBV19, the J gene TRBJ2-7, with 8 bases matching TRBD1. The V gene end was trimmed by 6 bases and the J gene end by 2 bases; junction bases not matched to a gene: 3. In germline, CDR1 is LNHDA, CDR2 SQIVND (reference sequence). This CDR3 has 13 residues. The CDR3 sequence: CASSGQGPYEQYF. The DNA for the CDR3 is TGTGCCAGTAGCGGACAGGGACCCTACGAGCAGTACTTC.

The table lists this clone with a count of one. The V and J genes are TRBV5-6 and TRBJ1-1, with D unclear. Germline V CDR1 and CDR2: SGHDT, YYEEEE. Trimming shortened V by 5 bases and J by 1 base, and 9 bases separated the two germline ends. This CDR3 has 13 amino acids. Written as DNA, the CDR3 is TGTGCCAGCAGTATTATGTCGAACACTGAAGCTTTCTTT. Protein product: CASSIMSNTEAFF.

There are a few counts of this clone. This rearrangement joins TRBV30 to TRBJ1-5; perhaps TRBD1 as D (6 bases). Between the trimmed V and J ends, which lost 0 bases and 4 bases, there was a span of 10 bases. The germline V gene encodes CDR1 GTSNPN and CDR2 SVGIG (reference sequence). The CDR3 length is 14 residues. The CDR3 region has the DNA TGTGCCTGGAGTGTGGGGCAGGGGAATCAGCCCCAGCATTTT. This sequence encodes CAWSVGQGNQPQHF.

The chain combines TRBV4-3 with TRBJ1-5; perhaps TRBD1 as D (5 bases). The CDR3 is 17 residues long. V was pared by 3 bases and J by 0 bases, with 15 bases between. Germline assignment: CDR1 LGHNA and CDR2 YSLEER. Here the CDR3 reads CASSQEVADNSNQPQHF. CDR3 nucleotides: TGCGCCAGCAGCCAGGAAGTGGCGGACAATAGCAATCAGCCCCAGCATTTT.

This chain connects TRBV27 to TRBJ1-2, with D possibly TRBD1 on 6 matching bases. CDR1 and CDR2 (germline): MNHEY, SMNVEV (reference sequence). V was cut by 2 bases and J by 5 bases, with 15 bases left in between. CDR3 length equals 15 residues. Here the CDR3 DNA reads TGTGCCAGCAGTTTAGTTGGAGACAGGCTGTATGGCTACACCTTC. Translated: CASSLVGDRLYGYTF.

The gene calls are TRBV5-4 and TRBJ1-4; 11 bases are a match to TRBD1. Trimming took 0 bases from V and 8 from J; bases not matched to a gene: 3. There are 15 residues in the CDR3. Looked up from germline, CDR1 is SGHNT and CDR2 is YYREEE (reference sequence). CDR3 amino acids: CASSLGGQGEEKLFF. The CDR3 DNA follows: TGTGCCAGCAGCTTGGGGGGACAGGGGGAAGAAAAACTGTTTTTT.

This clone came up many times. The chain uses TRBV5-1 and TRBJ1-1, with 7 bases aligning to TRBD1. CDR1 is SGHRS and CDR2 is YFSETQ in the germline V gene. The CDR3 is made up of 15 amino acids. J gave up 0 bases and V 4 bases, and 6 bases lay outside the gene matches. The CDR3 sequence is CASSLQGTVNTEAFF. CDR3 DNA sequence: TGCGCCAGCAGCCTACAGGGGACCGTGAACACTGAAGCTTTCTTT.

The chain links TRBV28 to TRBJ1-2, with TRBD1 matching 7 bases. The ends lost 6 bases at V and 4 bases at J; junction bases unmatched: 8. Germline V lookup: CDR1 MDHEN, CDR2 SYDVKM. The CDR3 totals 14 residues. The CDR3 DNA reads as TGTGCCAGCAGCACTCAGTCAGGGGGCTATGGCTACACCTTC. Amino acids: CASSTQSGGYGYTF.

The CDR3 region is CASSESSGDKQPQHF. CDR3 DNA: TGTGCCAGCAGTGAAAGTTCAGGGGATAAACAGCCCCAGCATTTT. This sequence joins TRBV2 and TRBJ1-5; a possible D gene is TRBD1 (6 bases). The germline V gene has CDR1 SNHLY and CDR2 FYNNEI. Trimming left V 2 bases short and J 7 bases short, with 15 bases between. The CDR3 covers 15 residues.